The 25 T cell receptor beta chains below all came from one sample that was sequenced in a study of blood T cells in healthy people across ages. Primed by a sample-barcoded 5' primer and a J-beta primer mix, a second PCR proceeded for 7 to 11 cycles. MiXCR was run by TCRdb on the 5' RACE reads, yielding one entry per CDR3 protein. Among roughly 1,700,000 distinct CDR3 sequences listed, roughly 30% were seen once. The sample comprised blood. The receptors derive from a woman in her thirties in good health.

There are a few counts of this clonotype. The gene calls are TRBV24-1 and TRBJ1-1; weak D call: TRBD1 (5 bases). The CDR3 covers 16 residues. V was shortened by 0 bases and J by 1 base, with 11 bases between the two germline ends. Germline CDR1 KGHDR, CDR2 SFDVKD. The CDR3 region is CATSDLKGLENTEAFF. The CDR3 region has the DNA TGTGCCACCAGTGATTTGAAGGGACTCGAGAACACTGAAGCTTTCTTT.

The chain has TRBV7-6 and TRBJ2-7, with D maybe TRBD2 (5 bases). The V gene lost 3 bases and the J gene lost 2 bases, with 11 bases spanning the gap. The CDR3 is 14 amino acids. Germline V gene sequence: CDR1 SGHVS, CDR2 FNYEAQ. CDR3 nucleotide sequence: TGTGCCAGCAGCTTGAGCGAGGGAACCTACGAGCAGTACTTC. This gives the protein CASSLSEGTYEQYF.

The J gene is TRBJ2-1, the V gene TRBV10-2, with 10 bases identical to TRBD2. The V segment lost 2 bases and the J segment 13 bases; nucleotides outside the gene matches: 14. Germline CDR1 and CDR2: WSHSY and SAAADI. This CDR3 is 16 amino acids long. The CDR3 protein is CASSEPRLAGDLPQFF. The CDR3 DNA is TGCGCCAGCAGTGAGCCTAGACTAGCGGGTGACTTACCCCAGTTCTTC.

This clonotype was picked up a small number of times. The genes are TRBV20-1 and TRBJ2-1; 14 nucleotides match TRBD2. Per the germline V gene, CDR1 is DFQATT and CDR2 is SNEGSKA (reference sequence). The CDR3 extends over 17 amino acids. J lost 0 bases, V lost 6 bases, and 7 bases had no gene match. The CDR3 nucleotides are TGCAGTGCCGCTGGGACTAGCGGGAGTCGCTCCTACAATGAGCAGTTCTTC. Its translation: CSAAGTSGSRSYNEQFF.

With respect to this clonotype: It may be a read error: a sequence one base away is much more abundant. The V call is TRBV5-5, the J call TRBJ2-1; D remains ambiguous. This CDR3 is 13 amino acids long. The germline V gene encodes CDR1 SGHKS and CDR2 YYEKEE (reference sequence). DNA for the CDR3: TGTACCAGCAGCCCGACCAGGAGCAATGAGCAGTTCTTC. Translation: CTSSPTRSNEQFF.

CDR3 sequence reads: CASSQDDTEAFF. The CDR3 nucleotides read TGCGCCAGCAGCCAAGATGACACTGAAGCTTTCTTT. This chain uses TRBV4-1 with TRBJ1-1, with D unresolved. V was pared by 0 bases and J by 3 bases, with 2 bases between. CDR3 length equals 12 residues. Germline V gene sequence: CDR1 MGHRA, CDR2 YSYEKL.

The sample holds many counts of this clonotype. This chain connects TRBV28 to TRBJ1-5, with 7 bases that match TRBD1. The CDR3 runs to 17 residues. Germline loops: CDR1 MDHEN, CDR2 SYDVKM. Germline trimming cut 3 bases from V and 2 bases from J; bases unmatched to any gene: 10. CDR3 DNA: TGTGCCAGCAGTTTTTTGGAGGGGGCGAGGGGCAATCAGCCCCAGCATTTT. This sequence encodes CASSFLEGARGNQPQHF.

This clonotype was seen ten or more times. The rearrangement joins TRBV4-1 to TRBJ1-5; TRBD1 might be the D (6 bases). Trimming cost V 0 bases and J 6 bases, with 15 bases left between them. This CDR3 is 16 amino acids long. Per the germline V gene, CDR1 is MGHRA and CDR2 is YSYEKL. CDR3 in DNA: TGCGCCAGCAGCCAAGAGAGGCAGGGGATGGGTCAGCCCCAGCATTTT. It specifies CASSQERQGMGQPQHF.

The CDR3 DNA follows: TGTGCCAGCAGCCATCGACTAGATTTGAAGTATTTT. It codes for CASSHRLDLKYF. V and J are TRBV6-2 or TRBV6-3 and TRBJ2-3; D perhaps matches TRBD2 (6 bases). Germline V gene lookup returns CDR1 MNHEY and CDR2 SVGEGT. V lost 6 bases to trimming and J lost 13 bases, with 17 bases between them. The CDR3 is made up of 12 amino acids.

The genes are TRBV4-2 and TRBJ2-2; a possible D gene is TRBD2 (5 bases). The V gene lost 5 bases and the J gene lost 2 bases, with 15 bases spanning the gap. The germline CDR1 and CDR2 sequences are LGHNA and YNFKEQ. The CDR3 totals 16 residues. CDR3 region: CASSDGLVSNTGELFF. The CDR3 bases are TGTGCCAGCAGCGACGGACTTGTCTCAAACACCGGGGAGCTGTTTTTT.

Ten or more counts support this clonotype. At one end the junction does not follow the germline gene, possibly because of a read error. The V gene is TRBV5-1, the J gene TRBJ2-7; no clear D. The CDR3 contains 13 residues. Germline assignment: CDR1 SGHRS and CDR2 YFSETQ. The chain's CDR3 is CASSLDGSYEQYF. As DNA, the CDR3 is TGTGCCAGCAGCTTAGACGGTTCCTACGAGCAGTACTTC.

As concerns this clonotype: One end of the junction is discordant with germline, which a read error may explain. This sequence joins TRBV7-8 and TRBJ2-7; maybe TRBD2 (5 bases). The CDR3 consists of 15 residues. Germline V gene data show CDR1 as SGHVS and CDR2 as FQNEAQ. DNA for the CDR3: TGCGCCATCAGCTTAGAGGGTCCCACCTCCTACGAGCAGTACTTC. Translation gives CAISLEGPTSYEQYF.

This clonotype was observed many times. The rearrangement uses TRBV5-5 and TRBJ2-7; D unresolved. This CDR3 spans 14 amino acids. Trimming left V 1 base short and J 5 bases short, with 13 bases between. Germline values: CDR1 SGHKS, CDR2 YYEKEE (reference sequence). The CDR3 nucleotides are TGTGCCAGCAGCTTGCTGCAGGTCGGTCACGAGCAGTACTTC. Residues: CASSLLQVGHEQYF.

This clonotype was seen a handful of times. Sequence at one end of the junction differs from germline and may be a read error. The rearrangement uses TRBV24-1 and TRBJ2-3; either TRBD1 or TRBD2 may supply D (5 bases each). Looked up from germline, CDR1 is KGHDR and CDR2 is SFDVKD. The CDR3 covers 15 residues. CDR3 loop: CATSDSSLGADTQYF. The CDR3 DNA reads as TGTGCCACTAGTGACTCTTCGTTGGGGGCAGATACGCAGTATTTT.

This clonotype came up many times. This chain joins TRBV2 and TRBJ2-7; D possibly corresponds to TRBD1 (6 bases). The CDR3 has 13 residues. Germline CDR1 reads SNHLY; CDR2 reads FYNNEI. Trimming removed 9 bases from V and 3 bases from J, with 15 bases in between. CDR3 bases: TGTGCCAGTCTATTGGACAGTAACTACGAGCAGTACTTC. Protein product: CASLLDSNYEQYF.

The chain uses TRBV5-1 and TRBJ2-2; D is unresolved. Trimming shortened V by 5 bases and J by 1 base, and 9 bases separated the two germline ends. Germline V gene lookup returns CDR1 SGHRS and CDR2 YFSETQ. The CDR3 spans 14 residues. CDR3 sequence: CASSALLNTGELFF. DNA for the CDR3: TGCGCCAGCAGTGCGCTCCTGAACACCGGGGAGCTGTTTTTT.

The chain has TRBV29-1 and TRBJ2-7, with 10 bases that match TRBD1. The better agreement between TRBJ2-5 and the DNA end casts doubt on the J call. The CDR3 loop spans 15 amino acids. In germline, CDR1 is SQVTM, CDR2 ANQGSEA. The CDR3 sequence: CSVETMGQGTQTQYF. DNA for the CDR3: TGCAGCGTTGAAACGATGGGACAGGGGACTCAGACCCAGTACTTC.

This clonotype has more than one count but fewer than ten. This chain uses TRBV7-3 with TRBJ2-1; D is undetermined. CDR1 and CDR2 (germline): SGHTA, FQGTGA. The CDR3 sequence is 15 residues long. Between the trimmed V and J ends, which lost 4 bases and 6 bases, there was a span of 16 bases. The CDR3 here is CASSSSPGARNEQFF. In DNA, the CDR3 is TGTGCCAGCAGCTCCTCACCGGGTGCACGCAATGAGCAGTTCTTC.

The CDR3 nucleotides are TGCAGTGCTAGAGTCCGGGATGGCTACACCTTC. This translates into CSARVRDGYTF. The chain combines TRBV20-1 with TRBJ1-2; D unclear. The CDR3 extends over 11 amino acids. V gave up 1 base and J gave up 6 bases, with 6 bases separating them. Germline CDR1 reads DFQATT; CDR2 reads SNEGSKA (reference sequence).

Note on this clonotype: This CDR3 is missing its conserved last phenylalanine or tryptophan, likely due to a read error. CDR3 sequence reads: CATSSKGLLLGEQFV. CDR3 in DNA: TGTGCCACCAGCAGCAAGGGACTACTTTTAGGTGAGCAGTTCGTC. The chain is built from TRBV15 and TRBJ2-1; 7 bases match TRBD2. V lost 3 bases and J lost 9; bases outside the gene matches: 11. The germline V gene has CDR1 LNHNV and CDR2 YYDKDF (reference sequence). The CDR3 length is 15 residues.

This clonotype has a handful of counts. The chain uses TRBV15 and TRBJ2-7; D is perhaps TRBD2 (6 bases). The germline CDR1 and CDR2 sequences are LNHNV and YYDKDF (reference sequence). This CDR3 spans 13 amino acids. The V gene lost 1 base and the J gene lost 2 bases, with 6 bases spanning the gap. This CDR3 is CATSRGTTYEQYF. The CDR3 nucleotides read TGTGCCACCAGCAGAGGGACTACCTACGAGCAGTACTTC.

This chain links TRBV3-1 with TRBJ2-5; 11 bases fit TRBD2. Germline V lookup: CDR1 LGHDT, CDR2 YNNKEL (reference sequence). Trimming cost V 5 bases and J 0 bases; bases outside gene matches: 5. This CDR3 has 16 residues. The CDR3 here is CASSEPGLADQETQYF. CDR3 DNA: TGTGCCAGCAGCGAACCGGGACTAGCGGACCAAGAGACCCAGTACTTC.

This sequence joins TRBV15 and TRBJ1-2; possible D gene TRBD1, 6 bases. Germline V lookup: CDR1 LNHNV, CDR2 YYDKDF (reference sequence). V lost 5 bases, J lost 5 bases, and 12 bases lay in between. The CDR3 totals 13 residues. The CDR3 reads CATSGLDRYGYTF. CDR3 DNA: TGTGCCACCAGCGGCCTGGACAGATATGGCTACACCTTC. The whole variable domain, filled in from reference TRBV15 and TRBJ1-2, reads DAMVIQNPRYQVTQFGKPVTLSCSQTLNHNVMYWYQQKSSQAPKLLFHYYDKDFNNEADTPDNFQSRRPNTSFCFLDIRSPGLGDTAMYLCATSGLDRYGYTFGSGTRLTVV.

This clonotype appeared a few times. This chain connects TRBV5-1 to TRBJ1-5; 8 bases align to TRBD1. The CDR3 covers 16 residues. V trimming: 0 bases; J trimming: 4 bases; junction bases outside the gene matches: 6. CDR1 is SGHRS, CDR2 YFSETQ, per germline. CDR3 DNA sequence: TGCGCCAGCAGCTTGGACGGACAGGGCTCAAATCAGCCCCAGCATTTT. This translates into CASSLDGQGSNQPQHF.

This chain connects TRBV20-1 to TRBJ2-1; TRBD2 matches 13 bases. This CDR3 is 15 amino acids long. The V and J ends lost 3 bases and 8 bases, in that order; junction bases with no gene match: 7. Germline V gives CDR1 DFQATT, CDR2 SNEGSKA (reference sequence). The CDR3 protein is CSARSGLAGFDEQFF. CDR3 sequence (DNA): TGCAGTGCTAGGTCGGGACTAGCGGGATTTGATGAGCAGTTCTTC.